The 22 T cell receptor beta chains below come from one sample, sequenced in a study of read filtering for tumor transcriptome and immune sequencing. Molecular barcoded adaptors covering alpha/delta and beta/gamma chains were used on roughly 400 ng RNA. TCRdb re-called the reads with MiXCR, one entry per CDR3 protein. The sample holds approximately 58,000 distinct CDR3 sequences, roughly an eighth seen once. The sequenced sample consisted of a population of CD138-negative cells sorted from bone marrow. These receptors came from a donor aged 40 or older with multiple myeloma.

This clonotype was observed at least ten times. The genes are TRBV30 and TRBJ1-5, with a tentative D call TRBD1 (6 bases). The CDR3 sequence is 13 residues long. CDR1 and CDR2 from the germline V gene are GTSNPN and SVGIG (reference sequence). Trimming took off 3 bases at V and 2 bases at J, with 8 bases between the two ends. Here the CDR3 DNA reads TGTGCCTGGAGAAGACAGGGCAATCAGCCCCAGCATTTT. Protein product: CAWRRQGNQPQHF.

This clonotype came up many times. The V call is TRBV4-2, the J call TRBJ2-7; 7 bases are a match to TRBD2. The germline V gene encodes CDR1 LGHNA and CDR2 YNFKEQ. CDR3 length: 15 amino acids. The V and J ends lost 7 bases and 0 bases, in that order; junction bases with no gene match: 9. CDR3 amino acids: CASISASGSSYEQYF. The CDR3 DNA is TGTGCCAGCATCAGCGCTAGCGGTAGCTCCTACGAGCAGTACTTC.

This clonotype came up many times. The chain links TRBV7-2 to TRBJ1-1; D gene ambiguous. This CDR3 has 15 residues. The ends were cut back, 4 bases at V and 0 bases at J, with 12 bases in the middle. Germline CDR1 is SGHTA and CDR2 is FQGNSA. CDR3 region: CASSSGRTMNTEAFF. CDR3 in DNA: TGTGCCAGCAGCTCTGGACGGACCATGAACACTGAAGCTTTCTTT.

This clonotype was found many times. The chain uses TRBV3-1 and TRBJ2-7; 8 positions agree with TRBD1. CDR1 and CDR2 from the germline V gene are LGHDT and YNNKEL (reference sequence). V gave up 0 bases and J gave up 10 bases; unmatched junction bases: 5. This CDR3 contains 13 residues. The CDR3 region is CASSQDNSGGQYF. In DNA form, the CDR3 reads TGTGCCAGCAGCCAAGATAACTCAGGGGGCCAGTACTTC.

This clonotype was seen repeatedly, ten times or more. V and J are TRBV11-2 and TRBJ2-1; perhaps TRBD2 as D (6 bases). Germline loops: CDR1 SGHAT, CDR2 FQNNGV. V shed 0 bases and J shed 7 bases, with 19 bases lying between them. CDR3 length: 17 amino acids. CDR3 DNA sequence: TGTGCCAGCAGCTTAGATCTGAGGGCGGGGTCCGCGAATGAGCAGTTCTTC. It codes for CASSLDLRAGSANEQFF.

The chain carries TRBV7-6 and TRBJ2-1; weak D call: TRBD2 (6 bases). Per germline, CDR1 SGHVS and CDR2 FNYEAQ. There are 16 residues in the CDR3. Trimming pared 0 bases from V and 3 bases from J, leaving 12 bases between. This CDR3 is CASSLAGGEVYNEQFF. The CDR3 nucleotides read TGTGCCAGCAGCTTAGCGGGCGGGGAGGTCTACAATGAGCAGTTCTTC. Full variable domain (missing parts from reference TRBV7-6 and TRBJ2-1): GAGVSQSPRYKVTKRGQDVALRCDPISGHVSLYWYRQALGQGPEFLTYFNYEAQQDKSGLPNDRFSAERPEGSISTLTIQRTEQRDSAMYRCASSLAGGEVYNEQFFGPGTRLTVL.

Points on this clonotype: Given a far larger clone just one base away, this is likely a sequencing read error. The chain has TRBV12-3 or TRBV12-4 and TRBJ2-1; D remains ambiguous. The length of the CDR3 is 15 residues. The V end was cut by 3 bases, the J end by 0 bases, with 9 bases between. The CDR3, as DNA: TGTGCCAGCAGTTTTGACACCAACTCCTACAATGAGCAGTTCTTC. Translation gives CASSFDTNSYNEQFF.

In this sample, this clonotype turned up many times. This sequence joins TRBV29-1 and TRBJ1-2, with D hard to call. The V gene lost 3 bases and the J gene lost 4 bases, with 3 bases spanning the gap. Germline V gene sequence: CDR1 SQVTM, CDR2 ANQGSEA. The CDR3 length is 10 residues. The CDR3 loop is CSVDGYGYTF. Written as DNA, the CDR3 is TGCAGCGTTGACGGCTATGGCTACACCTTC.

This clonotype was seen repeatedly, ten times or more. V gene TRBV12-3 or TRBV12-4 combines with J gene TRBJ2-5; D remains ambiguous. The length of the CDR3 is 14 residues. With 1 base removed from V and 2 bases from J, the gap between germline ends came to 8 bases. Here the CDR3 reads CASSLGSAQETQYF. DNA for the CDR3: TGTGCCAGCAGTTTAGGCTCCGCTCAAGAGACCCAGTACTTC.

A word on this clonotype: Just one base apart from a much larger clone, this may be a read error. This chain joins TRBV6-1 and TRBJ1-1; tentatively, D is TRBD1 (5 bases). The germline V and J ends were trimmed by 3 bases and 4 bases, with 27 bases remaining between them. There are 19 residues in the CDR3. Per the germline V gene, CDR1 is MNHNS and CDR2 is SASEGT. The CDR3 here is CASSDLGLIQGGWGTEAFF. CDR3 coding DNA: TGTGCCAGCAGTGATTTGGGACTCATTCAGGGAGGATGGGGCACTGAAGCTTTCTTT.

The CDR3 region has the DNA TGTGCCACCCGGGGTCCTAATCAGCCCCAGCATTTT. It codes for CATRGPNQPQHF. This sequence joins TRBV24-1 and TRBJ1-5; D is unclear. The CDR3 sequence is 12 residues long. V gave up 9 bases and J gave up 4 bases, with 9 bases separating them. Germline V gives CDR1 KGHDR, CDR2 SFDVKD.

This clonotype has at least ten counts. V and J are TRBV5-1 and TRBJ2-2; D not certain. Looked up from germline, CDR1 is SGHRS and CDR2 is YFSETQ. V gave up 0 bases and J gave up 2 bases, with 5 bases separating them. The CDR3 length is 14 residues. The CDR3 region is CASSLGHNTGELFF. The CDR3 DNA reads TGCGCCAGCAGCTTGGGGCACAACACCGGGGAGCTGTTTTTT. Combining the CDR3 with reference TRBV5-1 and TRBJ2-2 gives the whole variable domain KAGVTQTPRYLIKTRGQQVTLSCSPISGHRSVSWYQQTPGQGLQFLFEYFSETQRNKGNFPGRFSGRQFSNSRSEMNVSTLELGDSALYLCASSLGHNTGELFFGEGSRLTVL.

This clonotype has at least ten counts. The chain couples TRBV20-1 to TRBJ2-1, with 10 nucleotides matching TRBD1. This CDR3 comprises 15 residues. Looked up from germline, CDR1 is DFQATT and CDR2 is SNEGSKA (reference sequence). The V and J ends lost 5 bases and 6 bases, in that order; junction bases with no gene match: 10. CDR3: CSAPLGTGVINEQFF. The CDR3 nucleotides read TGCAGTGCTCCCCTCGGGACAGGGGTGATCAATGAGCAGTTCTTC.

This clonotype counts as medium-sized. The chain joins TRBV5-1 to TRBJ2-3; D remains ambiguous. CDR3 length: 13 residues. Germline lookup yields CDR1 SGHRS and CDR2 YFSETQ. V shed 3 bases and J shed 2 bases, with 7 bases lying between them. CDR3: CASSSFATDTQYF. CDR3 in DNA: TGCGCCAGCAGCTCCTTTGCCACAGATACGCAGTATTTT. The variable domain in full, with the rest retrieved from reference TRBV5-1 and TRBJ2-3, is KAGVTQTPRYLIKTRGQQVTLSCSPISGHRSVSWYQQTPGQGLQFLFEYFSETQRNKGNFPGRFSGRQFSNSRSEMNVSTLELGDSALYLCASSSFATDTQYFGPGTRLTVL.

This clonotype was detected only once. The rearrangement uses TRBV4-1 and TRBJ1-3; D gene uncertain. From germline, CDR1 is MGHRA and CDR2 YSYEKL. V was pared by 4 bases and J by 0 bases, with 28 bases between. This CDR3 is 21 amino acids long. CDR3 loop: CASSPSLAQRRTRNSGNTIYF. Written as DNA, the CDR3 is TGCGCCAGCAGCCCATCATTGGCACAGCGGCGAACCCGAAACTCTGGAAACACCATATATTTT.

In its sample, this clonotype was seen many times. This chain links TRBV10-3 with TRBJ2-2, with D perhaps TRBD2 (5 bases). The V gene's germline CDR1 is ENHRY and CDR2 SYGVKD. V was cut by 0 bases and J by 5 bases, with 10 bases left in between. The CDR3 spans 15 residues. For the CDR3, the DNA is TGTGCCATCAGTGAGTCGTCCAGGAGGACCGGGGAGCTGTTTTTT. This codes for CAISESSRRTGELFF.

The chain carries TRBV19 and TRBJ2-7, with D perhaps matching TRBD1 (6 bases). The CDR3 sequence is 14 residues long. V was shortened by 4 bases and J by 4 bases, with 14 bases between the two germline ends. CDR1 is LNHDA, CDR2 SQIVND, per germline (reference sequence). The CDR3 region is CASSRSGHMYEQYF. In DNA, the CDR3 is TGTGCCAGTAGTAGATCGGGACATATGTACGAGCAGTACTTC.

The table lists this clonotype with a few counts. The V gene is TRBV6-5, the J gene TRBJ1-6, with 9 bases identical to TRBD1. V lost 5 bases, J lost 7 bases, and 3 bases stayed unmatched. Per the germline V gene, CDR1 is MNHEY and CDR2 is SVGAGI. CDR3 length: 14 amino acids. For the CDR3, the DNA is TGTGCCAGCAGTCAGGGACAGGGAAATTCACCCCTCCACTTT. This codes for CASSQGQGNSPLHF.

The sample holds a few counts of this clonotype. A read error is the likely source, as a far larger clone sits one nucleotide away. The chain combines TRBV11-2 with TRBJ1-1; D might be TRBD1 (5 bases). V was cut by 5 bases and J by 5 bases, with 15 bases left in between. This CDR3 has 14 residues. Germline V lookup: CDR1 SGHAT, CDR2 FQNNGV. CDR3 DNA sequence: TGTGCCAGCAGCCCCCAGGGAGATCGGACTGAAGCTTTCTTT. Translating it yields CASSPQGDRTEAFF. Complete variable domain (other parts from reference TRBV11-2 and TRBJ1-1): EAGVAQSPRYKIIEKRQSVAFWCNPISGHATLYWYQQILGQGPKLLIQFQNNGVVDDSQLPKDRFSAERLKGVDSTLKIQPAKLEDSAVYLCASSPQGDRTEAFFGQGTRLTVV.

There are many counts of this clonotype. As DNA, the CDR3 is TGCAGTGCTAGCTCCGGGACAGGGGTGGGAGAGACCCAGTACTTC. Translating it yields CSASSGTGVGETQYF. V gene TRBV20-1 combines with J gene TRBJ2-5; 10 bases are a match to TRBD1. Germline CDR1 is DFQATT and CDR2 is SNEGSKA (reference sequence). CDR3 length: 15 residues. J gave up 4 bases and V 3 bases, and 8 bases lay outside the gene matches.

The table lists this clonotype with many counts. CDR3 protein: CASSLKQGAGELFF. For the CDR3, the DNA is TGCGCCAGCAGCTTAAAACAGGGGGCCGGGGAGCTGTTTTTT. This chain links TRBV5-1 with TRBJ2-2, with TRBD1 matching 8 bases. With 2 bases clipped from V and 6 bases from J, the junction kept 3 bases outside the gene matches. CDR1 and CDR2 from the germline V gene are SGHRS and YFSETQ. The CDR3 is made up of 14 amino acids. The variable domain in full, with the rest retrieved from reference TRBV5-1 and TRBJ2-2, is KAGVTQTPRYLIKTRGQQVTLSCSPISGHRSVSWYQQTPGQGLQFLFEYFSETQRNKGNFPGRFSGRQFSNSRSEMNVSTLELGDSALYLCASSLKQGAGELFFGEGSRLTVL.

Ten or more counts support this clonotype. The rearrangement joins TRBV5-1 to TRBJ2-7; TRBD1 agrees at 9 bases. Per the germline V gene, CDR1 is SGHRS and CDR2 is YFSETQ. The CDR3 sequence is 14 residues long. J gave up 6 bases and V 7 bases, and 11 bases lay outside the gene matches. The CDR3 DNA reads TGCGCCAGCGGACCGGGACAGGGAATATTCGAGCAGTACTTC. Translating it yields CASGPGQGIFEQYF.